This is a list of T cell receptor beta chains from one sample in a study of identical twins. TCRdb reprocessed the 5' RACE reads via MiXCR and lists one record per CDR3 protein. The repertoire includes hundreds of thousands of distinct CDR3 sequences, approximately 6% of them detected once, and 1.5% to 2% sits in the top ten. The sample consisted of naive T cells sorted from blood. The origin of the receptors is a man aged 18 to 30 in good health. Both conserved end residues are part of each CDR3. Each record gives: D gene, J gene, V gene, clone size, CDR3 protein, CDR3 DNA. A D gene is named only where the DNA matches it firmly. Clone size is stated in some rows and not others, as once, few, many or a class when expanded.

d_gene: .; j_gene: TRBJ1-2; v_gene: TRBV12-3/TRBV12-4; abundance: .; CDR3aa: CASSPSSGSNYGYTF; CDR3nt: TGTGCCAGCAGTCCTTCTTCCGGGTCTAACTATGGCTACACCTTC
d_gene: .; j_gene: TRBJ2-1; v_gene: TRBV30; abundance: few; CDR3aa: CAWPCPRGSSYNEQFF; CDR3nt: TGTGCCTGGCCCTGCCCCCGGGGGAGCTCCTACAATGAGCAGTTCTTC
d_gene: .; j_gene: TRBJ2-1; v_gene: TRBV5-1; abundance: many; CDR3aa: CASSLTLNGINEQFF; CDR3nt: TGCGCCAGCAGCTTAACACTGAACGGGATCAATGAGCAGTTCTTC
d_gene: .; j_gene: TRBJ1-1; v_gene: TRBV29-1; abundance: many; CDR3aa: CSVGVVPGAEAFF; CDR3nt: TGCAGCGTTGGGGTCGTACCCGGTGCTGAAGCTTTCTTT
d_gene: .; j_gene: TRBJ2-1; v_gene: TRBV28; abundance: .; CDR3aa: CASSLRSREQFF; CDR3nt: TGTGCCAGCAGTTTAAGGTCACGGGAGCAGTTCTTC
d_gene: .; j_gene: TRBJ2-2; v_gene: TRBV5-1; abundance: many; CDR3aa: CASSLDYTGELFF; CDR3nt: TGCGCCAGCAGCTTGGACTACACCGGGGAGCTGTTTTTT
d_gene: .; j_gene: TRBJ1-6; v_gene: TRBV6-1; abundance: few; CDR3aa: CASSPLKGIPLHF; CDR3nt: TGTGCCAGCAGCCCCTTGAAGGGCATCCCCCTCCACTTT
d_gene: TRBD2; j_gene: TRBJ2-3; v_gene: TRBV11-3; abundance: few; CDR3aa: CASSPSGRETDTQYF; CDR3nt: TGTGCCAGCAGTCCGAGCGGGAGAGAGACAGATACGCAGTATTTT
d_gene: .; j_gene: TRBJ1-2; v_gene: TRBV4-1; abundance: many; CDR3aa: CASSQDTYGYTF; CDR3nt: TGCGCCAGCAGCCAAGATACTTATGGCTACACCTTC
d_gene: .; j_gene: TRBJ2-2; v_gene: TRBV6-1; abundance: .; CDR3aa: CASSGEAGPWAGGELFF; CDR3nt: TGTGCCAGCAGTGGAGAGGCGGGTCCCTGGGCGGGCGGGGAGCTGTTTTTT
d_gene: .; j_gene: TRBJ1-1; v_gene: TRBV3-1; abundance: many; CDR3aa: CASSQGQGKAEAFF; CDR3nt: TGTGCCAGCAGCCAAGGCCAGGGGAAGGCTGAAGCTTTCTTT
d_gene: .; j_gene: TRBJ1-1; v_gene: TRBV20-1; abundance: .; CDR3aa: CSAVAALNTEAFF; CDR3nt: TGCAGTGCTGTGGCGGCACTGAACACTGAAGCTTTCTTT
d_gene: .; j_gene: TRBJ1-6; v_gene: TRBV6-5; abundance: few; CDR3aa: CASSYLVIRGSNSPLHF; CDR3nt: TGTGCCAGCAGTTACCTCGTTATCAGGGGAAGTAATTCACCCCTCCACTTT
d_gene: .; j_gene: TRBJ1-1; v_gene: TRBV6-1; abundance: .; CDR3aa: CASRVIRGPNTEAFF; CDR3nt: TGTGCCAGCAGAGTAATCCGGGGCCCGAACACTGAAGCTTTCTTT
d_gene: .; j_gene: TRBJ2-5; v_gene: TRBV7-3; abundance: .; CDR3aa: CASSFIPAKQETQYF; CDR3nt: TGTGCCAGCAGCTTTATTCCGGCTAAACAAGAGACCCAGTACTTC
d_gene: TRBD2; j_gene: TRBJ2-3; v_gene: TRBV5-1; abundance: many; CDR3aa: CASSLGGLAVTDTQYF; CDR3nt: TGCGCCAGCAGCTTGGGAGGACTAGCGGTAACAGATACGCAGTATTTT
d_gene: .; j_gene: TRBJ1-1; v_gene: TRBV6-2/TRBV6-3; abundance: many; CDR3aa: CASSYVEMNTEAFF; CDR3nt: TGTGCCAGCAGTTACGTGGAAATGAACACTGAAGCTTTCTTT
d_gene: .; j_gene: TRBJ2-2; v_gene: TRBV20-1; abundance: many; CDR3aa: CSAREGNTGELFF; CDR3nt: TGCAGTGCTAGAGAGGGGAACACCGGGGAGCTGTTTTTT
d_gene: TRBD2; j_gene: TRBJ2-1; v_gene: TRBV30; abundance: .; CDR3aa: CAWSVEGGVYNEQFF; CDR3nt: TGTGCCTGGAGTGTAGAGGGAGGGGTTTACAATGAGCAGTTCTTC
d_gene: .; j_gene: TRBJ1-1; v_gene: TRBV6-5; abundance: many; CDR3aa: CASSYEGNPEAFF; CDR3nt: TGTGCCAGCAGTTACGAGGGGAACCCTGAAGCTTTCTTT
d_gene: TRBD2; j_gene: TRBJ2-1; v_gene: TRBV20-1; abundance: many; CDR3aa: CSTWLAGVEQFF; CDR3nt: TGCAGTACCTGGCTAGCGGGAGTGGAGCAGTTCTTC
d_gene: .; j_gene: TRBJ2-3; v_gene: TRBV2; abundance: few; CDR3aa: CASTPSEGAGTDTQYF; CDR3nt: TGTGCCAGCACCCCGTCAGAAGGGGCCGGCACAGATACGCAGTATTTT
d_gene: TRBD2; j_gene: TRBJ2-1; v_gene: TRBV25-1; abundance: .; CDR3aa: CGAEGGSSVNEQFF; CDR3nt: TGTGGGGCCGAGGGCGGGAGCTCTGTCAATGAGCAGTTCTTC
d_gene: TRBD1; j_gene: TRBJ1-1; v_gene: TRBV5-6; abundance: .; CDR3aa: CASSLGQGAITEAFF; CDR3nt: TGTGCCAGCAGCTTAGGACAGGGGGCGATCACTGAAGCTTTCTTT
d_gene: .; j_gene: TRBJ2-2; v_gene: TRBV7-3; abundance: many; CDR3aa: CASSLLANTGELFF; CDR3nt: TGTGCCAGCAGCTTACTTGCGAACACCGGGGAGCTGTTTTTT
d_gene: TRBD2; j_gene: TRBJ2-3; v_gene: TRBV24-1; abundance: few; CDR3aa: CATSDLLGNGERELYF; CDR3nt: TGTGCCACCAGTGATTTGCTCGGGAATGGGGAGCGGGAGCTGTATTTT
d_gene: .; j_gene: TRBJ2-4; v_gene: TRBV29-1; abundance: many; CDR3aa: CSGSVWVGAKNIQYF; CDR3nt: TGCAGCGGGTCGGTATGGGTCGGGGCCAAAAACATTCAGTACTTC
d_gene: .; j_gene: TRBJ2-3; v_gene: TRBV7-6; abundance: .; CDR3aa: CASSSIPTDTQYF; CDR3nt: TGTGCCAGCAGTTCGATACCTACAGATACGCAGTATTTT
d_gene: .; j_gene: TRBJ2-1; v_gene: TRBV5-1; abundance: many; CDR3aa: CASSIPTVLYNEQFF; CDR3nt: TGCGCCAGCAGCATACCGACAGTCCTCTACAATGAGCAGTTCTTC
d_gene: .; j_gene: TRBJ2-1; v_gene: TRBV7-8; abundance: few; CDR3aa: CASSFDVGYNEQFF; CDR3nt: TGTGCCAGCAGCTTCGACGTTGGCTACAATGAGCAGTTCTTC
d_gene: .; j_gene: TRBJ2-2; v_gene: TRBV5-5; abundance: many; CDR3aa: CASSFLVDQGAEAGELFF; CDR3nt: TGTGCCAGCAGCTTCCTAGTGGATCAGGGAGCGGAAGCCGGGGAGCTGTTTTTT
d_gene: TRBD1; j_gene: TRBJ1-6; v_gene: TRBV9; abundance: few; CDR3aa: CASSVGGQGFSPLHF; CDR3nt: TGTGCCAGCAGCGTAGGGGGACAGGGCTTTTCACCCCTCCACTTT
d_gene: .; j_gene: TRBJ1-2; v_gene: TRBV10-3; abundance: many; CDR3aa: CAITPGYNYGYTF; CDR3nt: TGTGCCATCACCCCTGGATATAACTATGGCTACACCTTC
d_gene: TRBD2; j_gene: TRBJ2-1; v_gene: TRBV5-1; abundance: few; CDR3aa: CASSELAGDNEQFF; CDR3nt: TGCGCCAGCAGTGAACTAGCGGGAGATAATGAGCAGTTCTTC
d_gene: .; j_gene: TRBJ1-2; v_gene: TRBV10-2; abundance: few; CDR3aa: CASTPEPYDHGYTF; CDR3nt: TGCGCCAGCACCCCTGAACCGTACGACCATGGCTACACCTTC
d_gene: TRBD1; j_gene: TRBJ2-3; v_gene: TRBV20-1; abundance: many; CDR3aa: CSARSPGQESTDTQYF; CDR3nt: TGCAGTGCTAGGAGTCCGGGACAGGAAAGCACAGATACGCAGTATTTT
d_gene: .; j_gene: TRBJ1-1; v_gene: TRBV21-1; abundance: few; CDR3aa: CASSKLFGGHLNTEAFF; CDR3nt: TGTGCCAGCAGCAAATTATTCGGGGGGCACCTGAACACTGAAGCTTTCTTT
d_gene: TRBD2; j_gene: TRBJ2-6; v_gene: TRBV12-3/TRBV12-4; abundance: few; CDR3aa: CASTLAAPGANVLTF; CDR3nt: TGTGCCAGCACCCTAGCGGCCCCTGGGGCCAACGTCCTGACTTTC
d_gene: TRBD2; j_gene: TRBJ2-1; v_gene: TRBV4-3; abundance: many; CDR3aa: CASSFRPSGRGTYNEQFF; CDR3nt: TGCGCCAGCAGCTTTAGACCTAGCGGGAGAGGCACCTACAATGAGCAGTTCTTC
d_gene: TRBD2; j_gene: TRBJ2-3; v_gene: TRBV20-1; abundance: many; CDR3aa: CSARGLAGIRDTQYF; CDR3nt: TGCAGTGCTAGAGGACTAGCGGGAATAAGAGATACGCAGTATTTT
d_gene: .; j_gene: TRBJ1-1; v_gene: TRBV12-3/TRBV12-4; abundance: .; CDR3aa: CASSLEDRDDTEAFF; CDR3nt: TGTGCCAGCAGTTTAGAAGACCGGGACGACACTGAAGCTTTCTTT
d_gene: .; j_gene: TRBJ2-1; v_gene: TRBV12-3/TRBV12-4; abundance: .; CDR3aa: CASSPGTDTNNEQFF; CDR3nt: TGTGCCAGCAGTCCCGGGACTGATACTAACAATGAGCAGTTCTTC
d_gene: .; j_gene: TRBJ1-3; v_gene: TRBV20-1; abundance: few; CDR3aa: CSARVNRESGNTIYF; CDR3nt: TGCAGTGCTAGAGTCAACAGGGAATCTGGAAACACCATATATTTT
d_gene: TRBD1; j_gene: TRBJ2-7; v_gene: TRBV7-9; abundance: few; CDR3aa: CASRQTGTGSSEQYF; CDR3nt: TGTGCCAGCAGACAAACCGGGACAGGGTCTAGCGAGCAGTACTTC
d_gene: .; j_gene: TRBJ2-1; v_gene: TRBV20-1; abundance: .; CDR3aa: CSARGLGRSSYNEQFF; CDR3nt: TGCAGTGCTAGAGGACTCGGACGGAGCTCCTACAATGAGCAGTTCTTC
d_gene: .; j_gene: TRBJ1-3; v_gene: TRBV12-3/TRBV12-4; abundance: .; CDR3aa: CASSLAPGGASGNTIYF; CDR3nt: TGTGCCAGCAGTTTAGCGCCGGGGGGCGCTTCTGGAAACACCATATATTTT
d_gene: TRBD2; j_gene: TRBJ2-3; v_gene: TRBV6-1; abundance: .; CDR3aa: CASRPGLAGSPSTDTQYF; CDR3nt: TGTGCCAGCAGGCCGGGACTAGCGGGATCCCCTAGCACAGATACGCAGTATTTT
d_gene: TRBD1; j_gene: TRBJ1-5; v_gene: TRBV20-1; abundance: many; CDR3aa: CSAYTGDSNQPQHF; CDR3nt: TGCAGTGCTTATACAGGGGATAGCAATCAGCCCCAGCATTTT
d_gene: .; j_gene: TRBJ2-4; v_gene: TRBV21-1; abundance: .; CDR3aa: CASSNPRGLAKNIQYF; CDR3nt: TGTGCCAGCAGCAACCCCCGGGGTTTAGCCAAAAACATTCAGTACTTC
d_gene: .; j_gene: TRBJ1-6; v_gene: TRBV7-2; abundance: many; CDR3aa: CASSDRLRSPLHF; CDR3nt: TGTGCCAGCAGCGACAGACTGCGCTCACCCCTCCACTTT
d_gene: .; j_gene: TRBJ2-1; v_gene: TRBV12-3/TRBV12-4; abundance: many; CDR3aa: CASRGGNNEQFF; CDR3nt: TGTGCCAGTAGAGGCGGGAACAATGAGCAGTTCTTC
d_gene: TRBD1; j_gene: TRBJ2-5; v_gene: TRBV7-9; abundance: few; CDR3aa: CASSLAVGQGQETQYF; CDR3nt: TGTGCCAGCAGCTTAGCGGTGGGACAGGGACAAGAGACCCAGTACTTC
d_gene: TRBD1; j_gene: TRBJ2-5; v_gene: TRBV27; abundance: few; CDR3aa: CASSPISRDREETQYF; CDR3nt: TGTGCCAGCAGCCCCATCAGCCGGGACAGGGAAGAGACCCAGTACTTC
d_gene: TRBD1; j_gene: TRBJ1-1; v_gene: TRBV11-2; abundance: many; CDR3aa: CASSWDRGTEAFF; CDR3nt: TGTGCCAGCAGCTGGGACAGGGGGACTGAAGCTTTCTTT
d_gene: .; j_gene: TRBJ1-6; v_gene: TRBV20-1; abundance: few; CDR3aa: CSAGSYNSPLHF; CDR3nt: TGCAGTGCGGGTTCCTATAATTCACCCCTCCACTTT
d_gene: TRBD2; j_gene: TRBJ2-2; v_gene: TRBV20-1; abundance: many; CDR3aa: CSARDLSGLNTGELFF; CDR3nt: TGCAGTGCTAGAGACCTTAGCGGGCTGAACACCGGGGAGCTGTTTTTT
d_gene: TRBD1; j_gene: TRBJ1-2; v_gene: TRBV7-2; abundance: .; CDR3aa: CASSRGQVYGYTF; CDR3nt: TGTGCCAGCAGCCGCGGACAGGTCTATGGCTACACCTTC
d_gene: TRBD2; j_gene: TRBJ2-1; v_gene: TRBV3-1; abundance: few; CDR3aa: CASSPGLVAQFF; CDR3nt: TGTGCCAGCAGCCCGGGACTAGTTGCGCAGTTCTTC
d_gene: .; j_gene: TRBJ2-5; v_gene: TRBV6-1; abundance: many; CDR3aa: CASKFGNTQETQYF; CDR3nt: TGTGCCAGCAAATTCGGAAACACTCAAGAGACCCAGTACTTC